The source of this TCR beta chain is a study of T cells in Graves' hyperthyroidism and ophthalmopathy (dated by TCRdb to about 2019). For context, the study as a whole: A discovery cohort of 95 to 100 patients, approximately 45 with Graves' ophthalmopathy and 57 with stable Graves' hyperthyroidism, was used to find distinguishing TCR V-J signatures. TCR Vbeta CDR3 sequencing of 130 to 150 peripheral blood samples (around 45 ophthalmopathy, under 80 hyperthyroidism and 17 progressor patients) is reported in the paper. Prospective prediction of ophthalmopathy was tested in an independent validation cohort consisting of about 19 hyperthyroidism patients and around 17 patients who later progressed to ophthalmopathy. In addition, the study compared T-cell repertoires in thyroid tissue and in blood from roughly six Graves' hyperthyroidism patients. After sampling, hyperthyroidism patients received methimazole starting at 30 mg daily, and ophthalmopathy patients received high-dose intravenous methylprednisolone. For training and testing, the roughly 97 patients in the discovery cohort were randomly divided in a 7:3 ratio. The investigation overall reported the following: In validation, the model predicted progression to ophthalmopathy a median of approximately 6.6 months before onset, with approximately 68% sensitivity and about 72% specificity. No statistical method was used to fix the sample size in advance, and group allocation was not hidden from the investigators. In cross-validation, a model built on a 13 V-J signature told ophthalmopathy apart from stable hyperthyroidism with 87.88% sensitivity and approximately 81% specificity, and in testing the same model reached 80%/75%. Most expanded thyroid clonotypes (frequency above 0.001) were also detected in blood, a finding suggesting that blood repertoires may reflect thyroid immune responses.

The TCR beta CDR3 regions were amplified from the RNA transcripts. For the first round of RT-PCR on the TCR CDR3, the HTBI primer set was used together with the Qiagen OneStep RT-PCR kit. The libraries were constructed in a second round of multiplex PCR and then size-selected and purified. Libraries were sequenced paired-end with 100 bp reads on an Illumina HiSeq2000. The source study handled its data this way. Raw data were processed with SOAPnuke, discarding reads with adapters, uncalled bases, mean Phred below 15, or no exact constant-primer or identifier match. COPE v1.2.5 was used to merge high-quality paired reads, and clonotypes were defined as unique nucleotide sequences. Clonotypes were aligned to IMGT TRBV, TRBD and TRBJ reference segments using MiTCR v1.1. Only V-J combinations with frequency above 0.0001, covering 99% to 99.2% of repertoires, were analysed. The TCS score was defined as the ratio of F50 (clonal expansion) to E x V (chaos), calculated using BLOSUM62-based TCRdist between CDR3 peptides within each V-J. Welch's t-statistics and random forest reduced fewer than 600 V-J features to 13, which were used in a naive Bayes classifier (R e1071). TCRdb ran its own pipeline on the public reads, namely fastp trimming at Q25 and MiXCR clone calling, and kept in-frame beta chains. CDR3 protein sequences are deduplicated, and each keeps its most common genes and DNA. The V and J calls follow TCRdb's processing rather than the paper's. Recorded for this sample are a few hundred thousand distinct CDR3 sequences; about half of them occurred a single time. Of the sample, about 7.8% is held by the ten largest clones.

The V and J ends are trimmed by 5 bases and 5 bases, leaving 9 bases between them. The CDR3 runs 12 residues from the cysteine to the phenylalanine. This entry keeps only the CDR3 DNA: 36 bases, framed from base 1. CDR1 LNHDA and CDR2 SQIVND are derived from the germline V gene (reference sequence). A patient counted as having stable Graves' hyperthyroidism if no progression to ophthalmopathy occurred over 18 months of follow-up. Hyperthyroidism patients were aged 18 to 65 years and newly diagnosed, with disease duration of less than 2 months. The study excluded patients with uncontrolled infections, other autoimmune diseases, pregnancy or lactation. Diagnoses relied on clinical symptoms, serum thyroxine and TRAb, thyroid ultrasound and orbital computed tomography. Total RNA was extracted with Trizol reagent, and quality was checked on an Agilent 2100 Bioanalyzer. Worth noting for this clonotype: Its cognate antigen has yet to be identified. Base qualities are not at hand, and no much larger clone is one base apart.

This clonotype was sampled from a woman under 30 with Graves' hyperthyroidism. Donor details come from another sample of the same person, matched by shared clones. The sequenced material came from peripheral blood or thyroid tissue (not recorded which). The chain employs TRBV19 and TRBJ1-2, with no confidently assigned D gene. The DNA reads TGTGCCAGTAGTTCCCATTTATATGGCTACACCTTC. Its translation reads: CASSSHLYGYTF.